These 13 T cell receptor beta chains share one sample of origin, sequenced in a study of cytomegalovirus exposure and HLA in healthy donors. Primers included in the PCR were 60 Vbeta and 13 Jbeta primers. TCRdb's table, derived via immunoSEQ multiplex PCR, lists solely in-frame clones and lacks some. The sample includes around 180,000 clones, 75% to 85% seen only once; the top ten take 1.4% to 1.5%. The specimen was PBMCs. The receptors here all came from a woman aged 25 to 39 in good health and CMV-seropositive.

V is TRBV19 and J is TRBJ2-1, with 11 nucleotides matching TRBD2. Trimming removed 5 bases from V and 7 bases from J; junction bases left unmatched: 10. In germline, CDR1 is LNHDA, CDR2 SQIVND (reference sequence). The CDR3 length is 16 residues. Written as DNA, the CDR3 is TGTGCCAGTAGTTTTAGCGGGAGGGTCCGGGGGAATGAGCAGTTCTTC. Amino acid sequence: CASSFSGRVRGNEQFF.

The chain combines TRBV19 with TRBJ1-1; D gene unclear. Germline-derived CDR1 and CDR2 are LNHDA and SQIVND (reference sequence). The CDR3 spans 13 residues. V was pared by 6 bases and J by 6 bases, with 14 bases between. The CDR3 region has the DNA TGTGCCAGTAGCGCGAGGGAAAGGTCTGAAGCTTTCTTT. Translated, it gives CASSARERSEAFF.

This chain joins TRBV5-1 and TRBJ1-4; possibly TRBD1 for D (6 bases). V dropped 4 bases and J dropped 0 bases, with 13 bases sitting between them. CDR3 size: 16 residues. CDR1 is SGHRS, CDR2 YFSETQ, per germline. CDR3 region: CASSHGQITTNEKLFF. CDR3 sequence (DNA): TGCGCCAGCAGCCACGGACAGATTACAACTAATGAAAAACTGTTTTTT.

In its sample, this clone was seen once. CDR3 sequence: CASSPGPTVASYEQYF. DNA of the CDR3: TGCGCCAGCAGCCCTGGGCCGACAGTCGCCTCCTACGAGCAGTACTTC. This sequence joins TRBV5-1 and TRBJ2-7, with D possibly matching TRBD1 (5 bases). Germline V gene sequence: CDR1 SGHRS, CDR2 YFSETQ. This CDR3 contains 16 residues. The germline V and J ends were trimmed by 4 bases and 0 bases, with 17 bases remaining between them.

The V call is TRBV5-1, the J call TRBJ2-3, with D possibly being TRBD2 (6 bases). Germline V gene sequence: CDR1 SGHRS, CDR2 YFSETQ. V gave up 5 bases and J gave up 1 base, with 14 bases separating them. The CDR3 consists of 15 residues. CDR3 in amino acids: CASSYDASGTDTQYF. CDR3 nucleotides: TGCGCCAGCAGTTACGATGCTAGCGGCACAGATACGCAGTATTTT.

The gene calls are TRBV28 and TRBJ1-2, with TRBD1 identical over 8 bases. V was pared by 6 bases and J by 5 bases, with 14 bases of the junction left unmatched. Germline CDR1 and CDR2: MDHEN and SYDVKM. CDR3 size: 16 residues. CDR3 region: CASSPLRDRRVYGYTF. For the CDR3, the DNA is TGTGCCAGCAGCCCCCTCCGGGACAGGAGAGTTTATGGCTACACCTTC.

The CDR3 region has the DNA TGTGCCAGCAGTTTAAGACATAATTCTAACTATGGCTACACCTTC. Encoded protein: CASSLRHNSNYGYTF. This chain connects TRBV27 to TRBJ1-2, with D unclear. This CDR3 has 15 amino acids. Germline V gene lookup returns CDR1 MNHEY and CDR2 SMNVEV (reference sequence). Deletions cut 2 bases from V and 0 bases from J, with 10 bases between.

The rearrangement links TRBV6-1 to TRBJ2-5, with D unclear. V was trimmed by 6 bases and J by 4 bases, leaving 18 bases between them. This CDR3 spans 15 amino acids. Per the germline V gene, CDR1 is MNHNS and CDR2 is SASEGT. The CDR3 sequence is CASSGIPNQAETQYF. CDR3 nucleotide sequence: TGTGCCAGCAGCGGTATCCCTAATCAGGCAGAGACCCAGTACTTC.

The chain has TRBV5-5 and TRBJ2-7, with TRBD2 matching over 11 bases. The trim removed 4 bases at V and 0 bases at J, leaving 3 bases unmatched. CDR1 is SGHKS and CDR2 is YYEKEE in the germline V gene (reference sequence). This CDR3 comprises 15 residues. The CDR3 coding sequence is TGTGCCAGCAGCCTGGGACTAGCGGTCTCCTACGAGCAGTACTTC. Protein product: CASSLGLAVSYEQYF.

The genes are TRBV29-1 and TRBJ2-5; 13 bases fit TRBD2. Unmatched junction bases numbered 9, after V lost 4 bases and J lost 4 bases. The CDR3 runs 16 residues. Germline V CDR1 and CDR2: SQVTM, ANQGSEA. CDR3 protein: CSVGWTSGGWRETQYF. The CDR3 DNA follows: TGCAGCGTTGGGTGGACTAGCGGGGGATGGCGAGAGACCCAGTACTTC.

The rearrangement joins TRBV7-9 to TRBJ2-7; 12 nucleotides align to TRBD2. CDR3 size: 18 residues. CDR1 SEHNR and CDR2 FQNEAQ come from the germline V gene (reference sequence). V was pared by 3 bases and J by 2 bases, with 11 bases of the junction left unmatched. CDR3 protein: CASSFSTSGRGKAYEQYF. CDR3 DNA: TGTGCCAGCAGCTTTTCGACTAGCGGGAGAGGGAAAGCCTACGAGCAGTACTTC.

The chain joins TRBV7-2 to TRBJ2-1, with 9 bases aligning to TRBD1. Germline lookup yields CDR1 SGHTA and CDR2 FQGNSA. The CDR3 totals 14 residues. Germline trimming cut 6 bases from V and 5 bases from J; bases unmatched to any gene: 5. CDR3 nucleotides: TGTGCCAGCAGGTCCGGGACAGGGAACAATGAGCAGTTCTTC. This encodes CASRSGTGNNEQFF.

A few counts support this clone. The rearrangement joins TRBV9 to TRBJ2-1; TRBD2 matches at 9 bases. Germline lookup yields CDR1 SGDLS and CDR2 YYNGEE. The V segment lost 3 bases and the J segment 4 bases; nucleotides outside the gene matches: 5. The CDR3 has 15 residues. In DNA, the CDR3 is TGTGCCAGCAGCGACGGCGGGAGGGGTTACAATGAGCAGTTCTTC. Translating it yields CASSDGGRGYNEQFF.